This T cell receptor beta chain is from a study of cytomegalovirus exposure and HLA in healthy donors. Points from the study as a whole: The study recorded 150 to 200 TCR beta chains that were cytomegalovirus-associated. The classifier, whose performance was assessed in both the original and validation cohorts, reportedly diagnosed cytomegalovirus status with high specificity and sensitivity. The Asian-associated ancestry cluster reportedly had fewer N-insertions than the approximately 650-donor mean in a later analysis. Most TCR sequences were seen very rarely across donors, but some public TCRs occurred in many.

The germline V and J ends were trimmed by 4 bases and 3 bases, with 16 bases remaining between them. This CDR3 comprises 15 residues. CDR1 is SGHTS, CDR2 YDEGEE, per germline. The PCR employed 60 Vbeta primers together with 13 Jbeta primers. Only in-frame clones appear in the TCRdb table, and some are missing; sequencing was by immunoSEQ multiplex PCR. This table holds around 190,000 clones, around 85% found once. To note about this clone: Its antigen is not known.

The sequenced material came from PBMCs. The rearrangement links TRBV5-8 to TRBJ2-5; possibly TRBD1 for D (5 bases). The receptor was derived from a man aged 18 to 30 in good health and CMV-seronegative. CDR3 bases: TGTGCCAGCAGCAAAACCCCCCGCAGGGAAGAGACCCAGTACTTC. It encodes CASSKTPRREETQYF.